These 21 T cell receptor beta chains were sequenced from one sample in a study of T cells expressing NK-cell markers. No DNA is given; TCRdb re-called the 5' RACE reads and lists each CDR3 protein once. Its clone listing holds 120,000 to 150,000 distinct CDR3 sequences. Sequencing was carried out using blood T cells: a sorted CD56 or NKG2C T cell subset, CD4+ or CD8+ T cells, or bulk PBMC T cells (not recorded which). All receptors derive from a man between 18 and 29 years old in good health.

V gene TRBV6-5 combines with J gene TRBJ2-7; as DNA is missing, the TRBD1 call by TCRdb cannot be tested. Germline V gene sequence: CDR1 MNHEY, CDR2 SVGAGI. The CDR3 runs to 16 residues. This CDR3 reads CASSLLRTGRSYEQYF.

V gene TRBV6-4 combines with J gene TRBJ2-2; TCRdb gives TRBD2 as the D gene, but with no DNA this cannot be confirmed. Looked up from germline, CDR1 is MRHNA and CDR2 is SNTAGT. The length of the CDR3 is 16 residues. CDR3 loop: CASRRTGTSGTGELFF.

The V and J genes are TRBV20-1 and TRBJ2-7. Germline-derived CDR1 and CDR2 are DFQATT and SNEGSKA (reference sequence). The CDR3 runs 13 residues. CDR3 amino acids: CSARSLAAYEQYF.

This chain joins TRBV13 and TRBJ2-1; TCRdb outputs TRBD1, but without DNA this stays unchecked. From germline, CDR1 is PRHDT and CDR2 FYEKMQ (reference sequence). CDR3 size: 16 residues. This CDR3 is CASSLGAGQGRREQFF.

The genes are TRBV28 and TRBJ2-5; TCRdb's assignment of TRBD2 cannot be checked, as there is no DNA. CDR1 and CDR2 from the germline V gene are MDHEN and SYDVKM. There are 14 residues in the CDR3. The CDR3 region is CASSSDYSQETQYF.

The chain is built from TRBV4-1 and TRBJ1-4. From germline, CDR1 is MGHRA and CDR2 YSYEKL. This CDR3 comprises 16 residues. The CDR3 loop reads CASSQVYESANEKLFF.

The chain couples TRBV19 to TRBJ2-1; TCRdb reports TRBD1, a call that lacks DNA to check it against. The CDR3 is 13 residues long. Germline V lookup: CDR1 LNHDA, CDR2 SQIVND (reference sequence). CDR3 region: CASGRDSYNEQFF.

The chain employs TRBV20-1 and TRBJ1-2; TCRdb selects TRBD1, and the lack of DNA leaves this call unchecked. The CDR3 has 14 amino acids. Germline V CDR1 and CDR2: DFQATT, SNEGSKA (reference sequence). Here the CDR3 reads CSARWGTGVYGYTF.

The J gene is TRBJ1-1, the V gene TRBV4-1; TCRdb names TRBD1, which stays unverified in the absence of DNA. This CDR3 has 15 amino acids. The V gene's germline CDR1 is MGHRA and CDR2 YSYEKL. The CDR3 here is CASSPRAEGNTEAFF.

The chain combines TRBV9 with TRBJ2-5; there is no DNA to check the TCRdb D call of TRBD1. CDR1 and CDR2 (germline): SGDLS, YYNGEE. CDR3 size: 15 residues. CDR3 in amino acids: CASSGVPGRQETQYF.

The chain links TRBV20-1 to TRBJ2-1; the TCRdb D gene call, TRBD1, has no DNA to confirm it. This CDR3 region has 12 residues. The germline CDR1 and CDR2 sequences are DFQATT and SNEGSKA (reference sequence). CDR3 sequence: CSARDAGDEQFF.

This chain joins TRBV28 and TRBJ2-5. Germline V lookup: CDR1 MDHEN, CDR2 SYDVKM. There are 16 residues in the CDR3. The CDR3 is CASSLEPSIAQETQYF.

The chain carries TRBV20-1 and TRBJ2-1. CDR3 size: 15 residues. The germline V gene has CDR1 DFQATT and CDR2 SNEGSKA (reference sequence). The CDR3 here is CSARGAESSYNEQFF.

This chain links TRBV10-3 with TRBJ2-1. This CDR3 has 14 residues. Germline lookup yields CDR1 ENHRY and CDR2 SYGVKD. The chain's CDR3 is CAISESKTYNEQFF.

CDR3 residues: CASTIGQRGNTGELFF. The rearrangement links TRBV3-1 to TRBJ2-2; TCRdb calls TRBD1, which cannot be checked without DNA. There are 16 residues in the CDR3. Germline lookup yields CDR1 LGHDT and CDR2 YNNKEL (reference sequence).

V gene TRBV4-2 combines with J gene TRBJ2-7. Germline CDR1 is LGHNA and CDR2 is YNFKEQ. The CDR3 contains 15 residues. This CDR3 is CASSQGFPDSYEQYF.

This sequence joins TRBV20-1 and TRBJ1-2; lacking DNA, the TRBD1 call made by TCRdb goes unchecked. There are 16 residues in the CDR3. Germline CDR1 reads DFQATT; CDR2 reads SNEGSKA (reference sequence). The CDR3 sequence: CSATRTGRPVSYGYTF.

This chain joins TRBV5-4 and TRBJ2-2; TCRdb selects TRBD1, and the lack of DNA leaves this call unchecked. The germline V gene encodes CDR1 SGHNT and CDR2 YYREEE (reference sequence). This CDR3 is built from 14 residues. Here the CDR3 reads CASSSTGWGGELFF.

The chain combines TRBV12-3 or TRBV12-4 with TRBJ2-7; TCRdb indicates TRBD2, and absent DNA this call remains unverified. CDR3 length: 15 amino acids. CDR3: CASSPQGSGSYEQYF.

The rearrangement links TRBV7-8 to TRBJ2-5; TCRdb's assignment of TRBD2 cannot be checked, as there is no DNA. Germline V gives CDR1 SGHVS, CDR2 FQNEAQ. This CDR3 is built from 14 residues. The CDR3 sequence: CASSPGRGEETQYF.

V and J are TRBV7-6 and TRBJ2-3. The CDR3 sequence is 14 residues long. Germline assignment: CDR1 SGHVS and CDR2 FNYEAQ. The chain's CDR3 is CASSSSSSTDTQYF.